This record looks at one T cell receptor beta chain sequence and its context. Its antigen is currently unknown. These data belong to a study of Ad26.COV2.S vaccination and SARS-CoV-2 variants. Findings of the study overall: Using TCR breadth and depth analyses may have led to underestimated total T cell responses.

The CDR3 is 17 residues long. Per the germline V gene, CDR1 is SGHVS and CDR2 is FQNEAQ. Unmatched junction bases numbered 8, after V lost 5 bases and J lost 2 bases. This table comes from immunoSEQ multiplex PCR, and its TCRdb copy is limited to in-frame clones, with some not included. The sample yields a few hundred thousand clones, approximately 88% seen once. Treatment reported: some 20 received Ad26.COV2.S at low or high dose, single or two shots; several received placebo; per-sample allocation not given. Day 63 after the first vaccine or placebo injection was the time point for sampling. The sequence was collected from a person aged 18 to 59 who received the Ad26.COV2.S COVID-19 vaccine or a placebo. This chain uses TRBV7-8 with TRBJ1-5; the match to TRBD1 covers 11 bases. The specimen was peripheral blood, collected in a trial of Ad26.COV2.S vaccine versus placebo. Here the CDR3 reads CASSPRDRGFGNQPQHF. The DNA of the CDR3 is TGTGCCAGCAGCCCCCGGGACAGGGGGTTTGGCAATCAGCCCCAGCATTTT.